This T cell receptor beta chain was observed in a study of T cell responses to AZD1222 COVID-19 vaccine. Study-wide results and caveats: White British people made up most donors, females outnumbered males, and clonal diversity was possibly underestimated.

Assay: immunoSEQ multiplex PCR; the TCRdb copy retains only in-frame clones and omits some. The table has 100,000 to 150,000 clones, roughly 91% seen once. In regard to this clone: What it recognizes is unknown.

The clonotype was recovered from an adult who received the AZD1222 COVID-19 vaccine. This sample comprised peripheral blood, obtained 28 days after the second AZD1222 dose.

The chain's CDR3 is CASSLFTRGEWDYGYTF. In DNA form, the CDR3 reads TGTGCCAGCAGTTTATTCACGAGGGGGGAGTGGGACTATGGCTACACCTTC. J is TRBJ1-2 and V is TRBV28; a weak D match, TRBD1 (6 bases). Per the germline V gene, CDR1 is MDHEN and CDR2 is SYDVKM. V shed 1 base and J shed 3 bases, with 18 bases lying between them. The CDR3 runs 17 residues.